The clone carrying this T cell receptor beta chain has more than one count but fewer than ten. Germline and junction disagree at one end, which may indicate a read error. Per the authors' pipeline: The assay estimated nucleated cells by amplifying reference gene primers. This table comes from immunoSEQ multiplex PCR, and its TCRdb copy is limited to in-frame clones, with some not included. That table gives V, J and clone size, and the DNA gave D and trimming. The sample consists of about 250,000 clones, around 88% of them appearing once. Seattle patient enrollment occurred during active infection, with longitudinal follow-up thereafter. Germline V lookup: CDR1 SSHAT, CDR2 FNYEAQ (reference sequence). The CDR3 sequence is 17 residues long. These data belong to a study of blood T cell repertoires in COVID-19. The overall study: Donors in the United States, Italy and Spain gave samples during acute or convalescent COVID-19. PBMCs, B-cell-depleted T cells, or T cells provided the cDNA or gDNA that made up the material.

This clonotype was obtained from a woman younger than 45 with COVID-19, enrolled during active disease. This rearrangement joins TRBV7-7 to TRBJ2-1; a possible D gene is TRBD2 (5 bases). Sequencing input: peripheral blood. DNA for the CDR3: TGTGCTAGCAGCTTAACGTCCGGGAATATCCCTAACAATGAGCAGTTCTTC. It codes for CASSLTSGNIPNNEQFF.